Following are 20 T cell receptor beta chains from one sample sequenced in a study of cytomegalovirus exposure and HLA in healthy donors (dated by TCRdb to 2016 to 2017). The receptor library was made with the immunoSEQ multiplex PCR assay. For the multiplex PCR, a mixture combining 60 forward primers for TCR Vbeta segments and 13 reverse primers for TCR Jbeta segments was used. The immuneACCESS repertoire file appears here via TCRdb, limited to in-frame rearrangements. These files lack a portion of the clones; in checked studies, under half of the deficit traces to unresolved V genes, and the cause of the others is not known. For this sample the table gives some 140,000 clones, of which nearly 80% were detected only once. The ten most abundant clones make up about 2% of the sample. The specimen sequenced was PBMCs. The receptors stem from a man aged 25-40 years in good health and CMV-seronegative.

The chain combines TRBV5-4 with TRBJ2-5; no firm D call. CDR1 and CDR2 from the germline V gene are SGHNT and YYREEE (reference sequence). The CDR3 is 13 residues long. V dropped 0 bases and J dropped 1 base, with 4 bases sitting between them. The CDR3 DNA reads TGTGCCAGCAGCTTGGGAGGCCAAGAGACCCAGTACTTC. Translation gives CASSLGGQETQYF.

This chain links TRBV5-1 with TRBJ1-4; a possible D gene is TRBD1 (5 bases). The CDR3 is made up of 14 amino acids. V lost 0 bases, J lost 7 bases, and 10 bases lay in between. The germline V gene has CDR1 SGHRS and CDR2 YFSETQ. The CDR3 loop is CASSLGGVTEKLFF. The CDR3 DNA is TGCGCCAGCAGCTTGGGGGGGGTGACTGAAAAACTGTTTTTT. The whole variable domain, remainder taken from reference TRBV5-1 and TRBJ1-4, is KAGVTQTPRYLIKTRGQQVTLSCSPISGHRSVSWYQQTPGQGLQFLFEYFSETQRNKGNFPGRFSGRQFSNSRSEMNVSTLELGDSALYLCASSLGGVTEKLFFGSGTQLSVL.

V and J are TRBV10-1 and TRBJ1-3; D remains ambiguous. The CDR3 has 15 amino acids. Trimming pared 0 bases from V and 2 bases from J, leaving 8 bases between. CDR1 WNHNN and CDR2 SYGVQD come from the germline V gene (reference sequence). The CDR3 DNA sequence: TGCGCCAGCAGTGAGTCCGGTAAGACTGGAAACACCATATATTTT. Protein sequence: CASSESGKTGNTIYF.

The chain has TRBV13 and TRBJ2-2; no clear D gene. The CDR3 runs 14 residues. Trimming pared 1 base from V and 1 base from J, leaving 4 bases between. Germline V gene data show CDR1 as PRHDT and CDR2 as FYEKMQ (reference sequence). Here the CDR3 DNA reads TGTGCCAGCAGCTTAGCCCGGAACACCGGGGAGCTGTTTTTT. Its protein product is CASSLARNTGELFF.

For this clone: Other DNA sequences of this sample code for an identical CDR3. The V call is TRBV6-4, the J call TRBJ2-1; 10 positions agree with TRBD2. The trim removed 0 bases at V and 4 bases at J, leaving 0 bases unmatched. The germline CDR1 and CDR2 sequences are MRHNA and SNTAGT. The CDR3 has 15 amino acids. The CDR3 DNA reads TGTGCCAGCAGTGACTCAGCGGGAGGGTACAATGAGCAGTTCTTC. This gives the protein CASSDSAGGYNEQFF.

This clone was detected only once. This rearrangement joins TRBV28 to TRBJ2-1; D may be TRBD1 (5 bases). The CDR3 totals 13 residues. Germline V gene data show CDR1 as MDHEN and CDR2 as SYDVKM. The V gene lost 6 bases and the J gene lost 7 bases, with 13 bases spanning the gap. In nucleotides, the CDR3 is TGTGCCAGCAGCCCCTTCAGGGCTAATGAGCAGTTCTTC. Amino acid sequence: CASSPFRANEQFF.

V is TRBV27 and J is TRBJ2-7; 9 positions match TRBD1. V lost 6 bases to trimming and J lost 3 bases; unmatched junction nucleotides: 9. Germline-derived CDR1 and CDR2 are MNHEY and SMNVEV (reference sequence). The CDR3 spans 15 residues. In DNA form, the CDR3 reads TGTGCCAGCAGGCGACCGGGACAGGGCTTCTACGAGCAGTACTTC. Protein sequence: CASRRPGQGFYEQYF.

The chain employs TRBV27 and TRBJ1-2, with D unresolved. The germline gives CDR1 MNHEY, CDR2 SMNVEV (reference sequence). Trimming took off 4 bases at V and 6 bases at J, with 12 bases between the two ends. This CDR3 spans 13 amino acids. The DNA for the CDR3 is TGTGCCAGCAGTTCCTCGTCTGCGGATGGCTACACCTTC. This gives the protein CASSSSSADGYTF.

This chain uses TRBV5-6 with TRBJ2-6; TRBD2 might be the D (6 bases). CDR3 length equals 15 residues. V gave up 6 bases and J gave up 4 bases, with 14 bases separating them. Germline CDR1 is SGHDT and CDR2 is YYEEEE. The DNA for the CDR3 is TGTGCCAGCACCTACCCGGGGGAAGGGGCCAACGTCCTGACTTTC. It specifies CASTYPGEGANVLTF.

The chain has TRBV5-4 and TRBJ2-5; perhaps TRBD2 as D (5 bases). The tail of the sequence fits TRBJ2-7 better, so the J call may be wrong. The CDR3 has 13 amino acids. Per the germline V gene, CDR1 is SGHNT and CDR2 is YYREEE (reference sequence). The CDR3 bases are TGTGCCAGCAGCTCCCCGGGGTCAGACGAGCAGTACTTC. Its translation: CASSSPGSDEQYF.

The genes are TRBV18 and TRBJ2-3; D is possibly TRBD2 (6 bases). Trimming removed 2 bases from V and 2 bases from J, with 8 bases in between. CDR1 KGHSH and CDR2 LQKENI come from the germline V gene. The CDR3 loop spans 14 amino acids. CDR3 region: CASSPGLITDTQYF. CDR3 in DNA: TGTGCCAGCTCACCAGGACTAATCACAGATACGCAGTATTTT.

The chain is built from TRBV9 and TRBJ2-2; the D gene is possibly TRBD2 (5 bases). V gave up 7 bases and J gave up 5 bases, with 12 bases separating them. Germline CDR1 and CDR2: SGDLS and YYNGEE. This CDR3 is 13 amino acids long. Here the CDR3 DNA reads TGTGCCAGCCAAACCGGGGTTACCGGGGAGCTGTTTTTT. It specifies CASQTGVTGELFF.

This CDR3 reads CASSPFQGRTGELFF. The CDR3 DNA sequence: TGTGCCAGCTCACCATTCCAGGGGCGCACCGGGGAGCTGTTTTTT. The chain carries TRBV18 and TRBJ2-2; tentatively, D is TRBD1 (6 bases). Trimming pared 2 bases from V and 4 bases from J, leaving 11 bases between. The germline CDR1 and CDR2 sequences are KGHSH and LQKENI. The CDR3 is made up of 15 amino acids.

The chain is built from TRBV7-2 and TRBJ1-2, with D tentatively TRBD1 (5 bases). Germline V lookup: CDR1 SGHTA, CDR2 FQGNSA. Trimming shortened V by 7 bases and J by 7 bases, and 22 bases separated the two germline ends. CDR3 size: 15 residues. CDR3: CASTSGTGGWSGYTF. CDR3 nucleotide sequence: TGTGCCAGCACCTCTGGAACGGGGGGTTGGAGTGGCTACACCTTC.

The chain couples TRBV2 to TRBJ1-1; no definite D call. Germline lookup yields CDR1 SNHLY and CDR2 FYNNEI. This CDR3 region has 13 residues. V lost 6 bases and J lost 4, with 12 bases in between. CDR3: CASRPRYSTEAFF. CDR3 nucleotides: TGTGCCAGCAGGCCCCGATATAGCACTGAAGCTTTCTTT.

The V call is TRBV10-3, the J call TRBJ1-2; the D is unclear. V was trimmed by 8 bases and J by 2 bases, leaving 9 bases between them. Germline V gene sequence: CDR1 ENHRY, CDR2 SYGVKD. The length of the CDR3 is 12 residues. CDR3 protein: CAILGENYGYTF. The CDR3 nucleotides are TGTGCCATCCTGGGCGAGAACTATGGCTACACCTTC.

The chain combines TRBV5-6 with TRBJ2-5, with 10 bases lining up with TRBD1. V lost 0 bases to trimming and J lost 5 bases; unmatched junction nucleotides: 7. CDR3 length: 16 residues. Germline loops: CDR1 SGHDT, CDR2 YYEEEE. The CDR3 DNA reads as TGTGCCAGCAGCTTGGGGGACAGGGGACTTTGGGAGACCCAGTACTTC. It translates to CASSLGDRGLWETQYF.

The genes are TRBV14 and TRBJ2-7; a possible D gene is TRBD2 (6 bases). Germline CDR1 and CDR2: SGHDN and FVKESK. V lost 5 bases and J 6 bases, leaving 14 bases between the germline ends. The CDR3 totals 13 residues. The CDR3 DNA is TGTGCCAGCAGCTACAGACTAGAAAGCGAGCAGTACTTC. It codes for CASSYRLESEQYF.

The chain employs TRBV4-3 and TRBJ2-7; maybe TRBD1 (6 bases). Trimming removed 1 base from V and 2 bases from J, with 6 bases in between. This CDR3 is 13 amino acids long. Per the germline V gene, CDR1 is LGHNA and CDR2 is YSLEER. Written as DNA, the CDR3 is TGCGCCAGCAGCCAAGGACAGGCCTACGAGCAGTACTTC. This translates into CASSQGQAYEQYF.

The chain joins TRBV18 to TRBJ2-2; maybe TRBD2 (5 bases). V was clipped by 5 bases and J by 6 bases, with 25 bases between them. Germline CDR1 KGHSH, CDR2 LQKENI. The CDR3 spans 18 residues. The CDR3 spells CASSERPGVGESAGELFF. CDR3 bases: TGTGCCAGCTCAGAGCGACCCGGGGTTGGAGAGTCCGCCGGGGAGCTGTTTTTT. The variable domain in full, completed from reference TRBV18 and TRBJ2-2, reads NAGVMQNPRHLVRRRGQEARLRCSPMKGHSHVYWYRQLPEEGLKFMVYLQKENIIDESGMPKERFSAEFPKEGPSILRIQQVVRGDSAAYFCASSERPGVGESAGELFFGEGSRLTVL.